The 25 T cell receptor beta chains below all came from one sample that was sequenced in a study of T cells in Graves' hyperthyroidism and ophthalmopathy. There were TCR beta CDR3 regions amplified from RNA transcripts. The HTBI primer set was used in a first-round RT-PCR of the TCR CDR3. TCRdb independently ran MiXCR on the multiplex PCR reads; one entry per CDR3 protein. The sample includes a few hundred thousand distinct CDR3 sequences, roughly a fifth of them seen just once. Sequencing used blood. Receptors were obtained from a man in his fifties or sixties with Graves' ophthalmopathy.

This clonotype was seen repeatedly, ten times or more. This chain uses TRBV20-1 with TRBJ2-4; D remains unclear. The CDR3 extends over 16 amino acids. CDR1 and CDR2 from the germline V gene are DFQATT and SNEGSKA (reference sequence). Trimming stripped 0 bases from V and 3 bases from J, with 15 bases between. The CDR3 sequence is CSARDRSGIVKNIQYF. CDR3 coding DNA: TGCAGTGCTAGAGATCGAAGTGGGATCGTCAAAAACATTCAGTACTTC.

This clonotype was counted between two and nine times. V and J are TRBV27 and TRBJ1-1; possibly TRBD1 for D (5 bases). V dropped 2 bases and J dropped 4 bases, with 8 bases sitting between them. The CDR3 runs 13 residues. Germline CDR1 reads MNHEY; CDR2 reads SMNVEV (reference sequence). The CDR3 protein is CASSLQGFTEAFF. The CDR3 nucleotides read TGTGCCAGCAGTTTACAGGGCTTCACTGAAGCTTTCTTT.

V and J are TRBV5-4 and TRBJ1-4; tentative D call: TRBD1 (5 bases). Per the germline V gene, CDR1 is SGHNT and CDR2 is YYREEE (reference sequence). Deletions cut 1 base from V and 8 bases from J, with 15 bases between. This CDR3 spans 15 amino acids. In nucleotides, the CDR3 is TGTGCCAGCAGCTTGTCGGGGGGAGTTCAGGAAAAACTGTTTTTT. Translation: CASSLSGGVQEKLFF.

This clonotype was recorded at least ten times. V usage is TRBV7-9 and J usage is TRBJ1-2, with D uncertain. Trimming left V 5 bases short and J 3 bases short, with 13 bases between. The germline V gene has CDR1 SEHNR and CDR2 FQNEAQ (reference sequence). This CDR3 region has 14 residues. The CDR3 sequence is CASSPSGRDYGYTF. The CDR3 nucleotides are TGTGCCAGCAGCCCGTCCGGAAGGGACTATGGCTACACCTTC.

This clonotype was observed a handful of times. The chain links TRBV7-2 to TRBJ1-2; a weak D match, TRBD1 (6 bases). Germline CDR1 reads SGHTA; CDR2 reads FQGNSA. Trimming cost V 5 bases and J 7 bases, with 17 bases left between them. This CDR3 spans 14 amino acids. CDR3 coding DNA: TGTGCCAGCAGCCGGGGGGGGGCTTTCTCTGGCTACACCTTC. Amino acids: CASSRGGAFSGYTF.

The rearrangement links TRBV19 to TRBJ2-3; 11 bases are a match to TRBD2. V was pared by 0 bases and J by 0 bases, with 5 bases of the junction left unmatched. This CDR3 contains 18 residues. CDR1 and CDR2 from the germline V gene are LNHDA and SQIVND (reference sequence). CDR3 nucleotide sequence: TGTGCCAGTAGTATAGAGTCCGGGACTAGCGGTAGCACAGATACGCAGTATTTT. Its translation is CASSIESGTSGSTDTQYF.

This clonotype showed up many times. The gene calls are TRBV20-1 and TRBJ2-7, with D hard to call. There are 14 residues in the CDR3. The V gene lost 0 bases and the J gene lost 2 bases, with 11 bases spanning the gap. Germline lookup yields CDR1 DFQATT and CDR2 SNEGSKA (reference sequence). The CDR3 here is CSARDHQRTYEQYF. The CDR3 DNA sequence: TGCAGTGCTAGAGATCACCAGAGAACCTACGAGCAGTACTTC.

The chain combines TRBV20-1 with TRBJ1-2; 8 nucleotides align to TRBD1. The CDR3 loop spans 15 amino acids. Germline assignment: CDR1 DFQATT and CDR2 SNEGSKA (reference sequence). V lost 0 bases to trimming and J lost 4 bases; unmatched junction nucleotides: 7. As DNA, the CDR3 is TGCAGTGCTAGAGATCCCGGACAGGGCCTCTATGGCTACACCTTC. Its protein product is CSARDPGQGLYGYTF.

This clonotype was seen repeatedly, ten times or more. The V and J genes are TRBV30 and TRBJ2-7, with TRBD2 matching over 7 bases. The V gene end was trimmed by 2 bases and the J gene end by 5 bases; junction bases not matched to a gene: 6. Germline CDR1 reads GTSNPN; CDR2 reads SVGIG (reference sequence). The CDR3 runs to 13 residues. Written as DNA, the CDR3 is TGTGCCTGGAGTCCCCCGGGGGGTCACGAGCAGTACTTC. It is translated as CAWSPPGGHEQYF.

J is TRBJ2-6 and V is TRBV20-1; the match to TRBD1 covers 7 bases. Trimming took 1 base from V and 1 from J; bases not matched to a gene: 19. This CDR3 contains 21 residues. Germline CDR1 and CDR2: DFQATT and SNEGSKA (reference sequence). CDR3 DNA sequence: TGCAGTGCTAGAGGTCGTTTAGTTTCGGGACAGCAATTATCTGGGGCCAACGTCCTGACTTTC. It yields the protein CSARGRLVSGQQLSGANVLTF.

Many counts were recorded for this clonotype. The genes are TRBV2 and TRBJ2-1; 9 nucleotides match TRBD2. V trimming: 4 bases; J trimming: 6 bases; junction bases outside the gene matches: 7. The CDR3 spans 15 residues. The V gene's germline CDR1 is SNHLY and CDR2 FYNNEI. The CDR3 nucleotides are TGTGCCAGCAGTGCCTCGGGGGGACTAGCCAATGAGCAGTTCTTC. Protein sequence: CASSASGGLANEQFF.

The chain has TRBV3-1 and TRBJ2-2, with D unresolved. V lost 4 bases and J lost 4, with 10 bases in between. The CDR3 runs 14 residues. The germline CDR1 and CDR2 sequences are LGHDT and YNNKEL (reference sequence). Here the CDR3 DNA reads TGTGCCAGCAGCCTCTCAATAACCACCGGGGAGCTGTTTTTT. It specifies CASSLSITTGELFF.

This clonotype has at least ten counts. V gene TRBV28 combines with J gene TRBJ2-1; 9 bases map to TRBD2. CDR3 size: 15 residues. V dropped 6 bases and J dropped 5; count of bases not matched to a gene: 8. CDR1 is MDHEN, CDR2 SYDVKM, per germline. The CDR3 DNA is TGTGCCAGCAGGGTAACTAGCGGGTCAAACAATGAGCAGTTCTTC. It is translated as CASRVTSGSNNEQFF. The whole variable domain, filled in from reference TRBV28 and TRBJ2-1, reads DVKVTQSSRYLVKRTGEKVFLECVQDMDHENMFWYRQDPGLGLRLIYFSYDVKMKEKGDIPEGYSVSREKKERFSLILESASTNQTSMYLCASRVTSGSNNEQFFGPGTRLTVL.

This chain uses TRBV5-1 with TRBJ1-2; D is unresolved. The V end lost 1 base, the J end lost 8 bases, and 12 bases lay between the germline ends. The CDR3 sequence is 13 residues long. The V gene's germline CDR1 is SGHRS and CDR2 YFSETQ. CDR3 nucleotides: TGCGCCAGCAGCTTGTCCGGGAAAGAGGGCTACACCTTC. This gives the protein CASSLSGKEGYTF.

The chain carries TRBV29-1 and TRBJ2-7, with D possibly being TRBD1 (6 bases). Trimming stripped 6 bases from V and 6 bases from J, with 15 bases between. The CDR3 is 12 amino acids. CDR1 SQVTM and CDR2 ANQGSEA come from the germline V gene. This CDR3 reads CSVGHHFGEQYF. The CDR3 DNA follows: TGCAGCGTGGGACATCACTTCGGCGAGCAGTACTTC.

This clonotype was recorded at least ten times. V and J are TRBV5-1 and TRBJ1-2; no clear D. The V end lost 4 bases, the J end lost 5 bases, and 12 bases lay between the germline ends. Germline-derived CDR1 and CDR2 are SGHRS and YFSETQ. This CDR3 is 13 amino acids long. DNA of the CDR3: TGCGCCAGCAGCGCCGAACTTTTGTATGGCTACACCTTC. This sequence encodes CASSAELLYGYTF. The complete variable domain, with remaining parts taken from reference TRBV5-1 and TRBJ1-2, reads KAGVTQTPRYLIKTRGQQVTLSCSPISGHRSVSWYQQTPGQGLQFLFEYFSETQRNKGNFPGRFSGRQFSNSRSEMNVSTLELGDSALYLCASSAELLYGYTFGSGTRLTVV.

This clonotype was recorded at least ten times. The chain couples TRBV20-1 to TRBJ2-3, with D maybe TRBD1 (6 bases). Germline V CDR1 and CDR2: DFQATT, SNEGSKA (reference sequence). V shed 5 bases and J shed 2 bases, with 11 bases lying between them. The CDR3 consists of 13 residues. The CDR3 DNA reads as TGCAGTGCTCCACGGGACAACACAGATACGCAGTATTTT. Amino acids: CSAPRDNTDTQYF.

Comments on this clonotype: The junction shows a germline mismatch at one end, possibly a read error. This sequence joins TRBV20-1 and TRBJ2-7, with D possibly TRBD2 on 6 matching bases. The germline V gene encodes CDR1 DFQATT and CDR2 SNEGSKA (reference sequence). This CDR3 spans 14 amino acids. The CDR3 sequence is CSALRDFISYKQYF. Here the CDR3 DNA reads TGCAGTGCCCTCCGGGACTTTATCTCCTACAAGCAGTACTTC.

V is TRBV5-4 and J is TRBJ1-2; D is uncertain. CDR3 length: 14 amino acids. The germline V gene has CDR1 SGHNT and CDR2 YYREEE (reference sequence). The V and J ends lost 3 bases and 4 bases respectively, with 13 bases between them. DNA for the CDR3: TGTGCCAGCAGCTCACCGCGGGGTAGCTATGGCTACACCTTC. The encoded protein is CASSSPRGSYGYTF.

This clonotype occurred many times. The genes are TRBV5-1 and TRBJ2-1; the D gene is possibly TRBD1 (6 bases). Germline CDR1 reads SGHRS; CDR2 reads YFSETQ. This CDR3 has 13 residues. V shed 5 bases and J shed 1 base, with 7 bases lying between them. This CDR3 reads CASRDSSYNEQFF. As DNA, the CDR3 is TGCGCCAGCAGGGACAGTTCCTACAATGAGCAGTTCTTC.

The chain recombines TRBV30 with TRBJ1-5; D unresolved. V lost 2 bases and J 5 bases, leaving 7 bases between the germline ends. The CDR3 has 12 residues. Germline-derived CDR1 and CDR2 are GTSNPN and SVGIG (reference sequence). The chain's CDR3 is CAWSRMDQPQHF. CDR3 sequence (DNA): TGTGCCTGGAGTCGAATGGATCAGCCCCAGCATTTT.

This clonotype was recorded many times. In nucleotides, the CDR3 is TGTGCCAGCAGTGAAGCTCCGGGACAGGGGGCTTCCTATGGCTACACCTTC. Protein: CASSEAPGQGASYGYTF. This chain links TRBV6-1 with TRBJ1-2, with 12 positions matching TRBD1. The CDR3 is made up of 17 amino acids. CDR1 MNHNS and CDR2 SASEGT come from the germline V gene. The junction had 6 bases not matched to a gene; V was cut back by 0 bases and J by 4 bases.

This clonotype was picked up many times. In nucleotides, the CDR3 is TGTGCCAGCAGTGATACCCCTAGCCTTCGAGCGGGAGGGGACGAGCAGTACTTC. Translated, it gives CASSDTPSLRAGGDEQYF. The chain combines TRBV2 with TRBJ2-7; 10 bases are shared with TRBD2. CDR1 is SNHLY and CDR2 is FYNNEI in the germline V gene. The CDR3 contains 18 residues. The trim removed 3 bases at V and 5 bases at J, leaving 16 bases unmatched.

The chain has TRBV27 and TRBJ1-1; the match to TRBD1 covers 8 bases. Germline values: CDR1 MNHEY, CDR2 SMNVEV (reference sequence). The CDR3 covers 15 residues. The V and J ends lost 5 bases and 2 bases, in that order; junction bases with no gene match: 7. The CDR3 region has the DNA TGTGCCAGCAGTGCCGGGACAGGATTTAACACTGAAGCTTTCTTT. It is translated as CASSAGTGFNTEAFF.

This clonotype was recorded at least ten times. The chain has TRBV28 and TRBJ2-7, with D unresolved. The germline V and J ends were trimmed by 6 bases and 5 bases, with 17 bases remaining between them. CDR3 length equals 14 residues. Germline V gives CDR1 MDHEN, CDR2 SYDVKM. The CDR3 nucleotides read TGTGCCAGCAGCCTTAGTTGGGGTGGCAACGAGCAGTACTTC. Translation: CASSLSWGGNEQYF.